These 18 T cell receptor beta chains share one sample of origin, sequenced in a study of CD8 T cells in ankylosing spondylitis. TCRdb reprocessed the 5' RACE reads with MiXCR, giving one entry per CDR3 protein. The sample consists of under 250,000 distinct CDR3 sequences, around 32% of them appearing once. Sequencing was performed on blood, either unsorted or a sorted T cell fraction (not recorded which). The receptors come from a male donor with ankylosing spondylitis or in good health (not recorded which).

This clonotype was seen more than once but under ten times. The chain couples TRBV29-1 to TRBJ1-1, with D uncertain. Per the germline V gene, CDR1 is SQVTM and CDR2 is ANQGSEA. The CDR3 has 13 amino acids. The V end lost 1 base, the J end lost 1 base, and 7 bases lay between the germline ends. CDR3 in DNA: TGCAGCGTTGAAGTTACCAGGAACACTGAAGCTTTCTTT. Encoded protein: CSVEVTRNTEAFF.

Regarding this clonotype: This may come from a read error, since a much larger clone is one base off. Likely a read error: the CDR3 ends without its conserved phenylalanine or tryptophan. Here the CDR3 DNA reads TGTGCCAGCAGTTCAGGCAATCAGCCCCAGCATTGT. Translating it yields CASSSGNQPQHC. The J gene is TRBJ1-5, the V gene TRBV12-3 or TRBV12-4; D gene ambiguous. Trimming stripped 4 bases from V and 2 bases from J, with 3 bases between. This CDR3 has 12 amino acids.

This chain connects TRBV12-3 or TRBV12-4 to TRBJ2-1; possible D gene TRBD2, 5 bases. The CDR3 runs to 11 residues. V was shortened by 11 bases and J by 7 bases, with 12 bases between the two germline ends. In nucleotides, the CDR3 is TGTGCCGGAGGACGGTGGAATGAGCAGTTCTTC. Its translation is CAGGRWNEQFF.

V and J are TRBV5-5 and TRBJ2-7; D ambiguous. CDR1 is SGHKS, CDR2 YYEKEE, per germline (reference sequence). Trimming removed 4 bases at V and 0 bases at J, with 17 bases between. CDR3 length: 16 residues. CDR3 in amino acids: CASSPPLVADSYEQYF. Here the CDR3 DNA reads TGTGCCAGCAGCCCCCCTCTGGTGGCAGACTCCTACGAGCAGTACTTC.

Only a few counts were recorded for this clonotype. The genes are TRBV20-1 and TRBJ2-1; 8 bases map to TRBD2. The CDR3 loop spans 13 amino acids. Losses at the gene ends were 6 bases for V and 4 bases for J; bases not matched to a gene: 5. Germline V gene sequence: CDR1 DFQATT, CDR2 SNEGSKA (reference sequence). This CDR3 reads CSARGGRYNEQFF. The CDR3 DNA follows: TGCAGTGCCCGGGGGGGCCGGTACAATGAGCAGTTCTTC.

The CDR3: CASSSIVGYDSYEQYF. As DNA, the CDR3 is TGTGCCAGCAGTTCTATCGTAGGGTACGACTCCTACGAGCAGTACTTC. The rearrangement uses TRBV27 and TRBJ2-7; no reliable D call. There are 16 residues in the CDR3. Germline-derived CDR1 and CDR2 are MNHEY and SMNVEV (reference sequence). V lost 4 bases and J lost 0, with 16 bases in between.

This clonotype was counted a few times. The chain uses TRBV10-3 and TRBJ1-2; weak D call: TRBD1 (5 bases). CDR3 size: 15 residues. CDR1 is ENHRY, CDR2 SYGVKD, per germline. Trimming took 0 bases from V and 2 from J, leaving 10 bases between them. CDR3 nucleotides: TGTGCCATCAGTGAGTCGAGCAGGGACAACTATGGCTACACCTTC. Protein product: CAISESSRDNYGYTF.

The chain uses TRBV18 and TRBJ2-5; D assignment may be TRBD1 or TRBD2 (5 bases each). Trimming took 4 bases from V and 4 from J, leaving 16 bases between them. The CDR3 has 15 amino acids. Germline-derived CDR1 and CDR2 are KGHSH and LQKENI. The CDR3 region has the DNA TGTGCCAGCTCACTTACAGGCGGACTTGGAGAGACCCAGTACTTC. This gives the protein CASSLTGGLGETQYF.

CDR3 residues: CASSANRDNYEQYF. As DNA, the CDR3 is TGTGCCAGCAGCGCCAACCGGGACAACTACGAGCAGTACTTC. The chain employs TRBV7-6 and TRBJ2-7, with a tentative D call TRBD1 (6 bases). The CDR3 is made up of 14 amino acids. Germline CDR1 and CDR2: SGHVS and FNYEAQ. V lost 5 bases to trimming and J lost 3 bases, with 14 bases between them. Full variable domain (missing parts from reference TRBV7-6 and TRBJ2-7): GAGVSQSPRYKVTKRGQDVALRCDPISGHVSLYWYRQALGQGPEFLTYFNYEAQQDKSGLPNDRFSAERPEGSISTLTIQRTEQRDSAMYRCASSANRDNYEQYFGPGTRLTVT.

This clonotype appeared a few times. This chain connects TRBV12-3 or TRBV12-4 to TRBJ2-5, with a weak D call TRBD2 (5 bases). V dropped 3 bases and J dropped 3 bases, with 8 bases sitting between them. The CDR3 loop spans 13 amino acids. The CDR3, as DNA: TGTGCCAGCAGTTTCCCGGGGAAAGAGACCCAGTACTTC. Protein product: CASSFPGKETQYF.

The chain combines TRBV4-1 with TRBJ2-7, with a weak D call TRBD1 (6 bases). CDR1 is MGHRA, CDR2 YSYEKL, per germline. The CDR3 spans 15 residues. V was cut by 1 base and J by 3 bases, with 13 bases left in between. The CDR3 DNA sequence: TGCGCCAGCAGCCAAGCCCAACAGGGATACTACGAGCAGTACTTC. Protein sequence: CASSQAQQGYYEQYF.

V is TRBV24-1 and J is TRBJ2-3; 8 bases fit TRBD1. Germline-derived CDR1 and CDR2 are KGHDR and SFDVKD. The CDR3 sequence is 17 residues long. J lost 5 bases, V lost 1 base, and 10 bases had no gene match. In nucleotides, the CDR3 is TGTGCCACCAGTGATTTAGGCAGGGGGCATTCAGGAGATACGCAGTATTTT. This encodes CATSDLGRGHSGDTQYF.

This clonotype has a handful of counts. The rearrangement joins TRBV20-1 to TRBJ2-3; TRBD1 matches at 7 bases. V shed 3 bases, J shed 5 bases, and the junction held 5 bases outside the gene matches. The germline V gene has CDR1 DFQATT and CDR2 SNEGSKA (reference sequence). The CDR3 is 13 residues long. DNA of the CDR3: TGCAGTGCTAGCCGACAGGGTATAGATACGCAGTATTTT. This translates into CSASRQGIDTQYF.

This clonotype was picked up a small number of times. The chain uses TRBV12-3 or TRBV12-4 and TRBJ2-3; TRBD2 is a possible D gene (5 bases). The CDR3 loop spans 13 amino acids. CDR3 loop: CVSKAGGTDTQYF. Here the CDR3 DNA reads TGTGTCTCAAAGGCCGGGGGCACAGATACGCAGTATTTT.

This clonotype was found a few times. The V gene is TRBV25-1, the J gene TRBJ1-5; perhaps TRBD1 as D (6 bases). This CDR3 has 15 amino acids. V was shortened by 5 bases and J by 6 bases, with 17 bases between the two germline ends. Germline lookup yields CDR1 MGHDK and CDR2 SYGVNS. This CDR3 reads CASSPSGGGGQPQHF. CDR3 coding DNA: TGTGCCAGCAGTCCTTCCGGCGGGGGCGGTCAGCCCCAGCATTTT.

This chain joins TRBV7-6 and TRBJ2-1; unclear D gene. The CDR3 is made up of 12 amino acids. The germline CDR1 and CDR2 sequences are SGHVS and FNYEAQ. Trimming left V 2 bases short and J 8 bases short, with 7 bases between. The CDR3 nucleotides are TGTGCCAGCAGCTTACAACCCCATGAGCAGTTCTTC. Translated: CASSLQPHEQFF.

This clonotype was found a few times. J is TRBJ2-7 and V is TRBV29-1; D is uncertain. There are 12 residues in the CDR3. CDR1 is SQVTM and CDR2 is ANQGSEA in the germline V gene. The V end lost 7 bases, the J end lost 1 base, and 11 bases lay between the germline ends. CDR3 in amino acids: CSALVRSYEQYF. For the CDR3, the DNA is TGCAGCGCCTTGGTTCGGTCCTACGAGCAGTACTTC.

The chain links TRBV10-3 to TRBJ2-7; tentatively, D is TRBD1 (5 bases). V lost 0 bases to trimming and J lost 5 bases, with 11 bases between them. Germline CDR1 is ENHRY and CDR2 is SYGVKD. CDR3 size: 14 residues. CDR3 sequence (DNA): TGTGCCATCAGTGAGTCCAAGGGGCGACACGAGCAGTACTTC. Translated: CAISESKGRHEQYF.